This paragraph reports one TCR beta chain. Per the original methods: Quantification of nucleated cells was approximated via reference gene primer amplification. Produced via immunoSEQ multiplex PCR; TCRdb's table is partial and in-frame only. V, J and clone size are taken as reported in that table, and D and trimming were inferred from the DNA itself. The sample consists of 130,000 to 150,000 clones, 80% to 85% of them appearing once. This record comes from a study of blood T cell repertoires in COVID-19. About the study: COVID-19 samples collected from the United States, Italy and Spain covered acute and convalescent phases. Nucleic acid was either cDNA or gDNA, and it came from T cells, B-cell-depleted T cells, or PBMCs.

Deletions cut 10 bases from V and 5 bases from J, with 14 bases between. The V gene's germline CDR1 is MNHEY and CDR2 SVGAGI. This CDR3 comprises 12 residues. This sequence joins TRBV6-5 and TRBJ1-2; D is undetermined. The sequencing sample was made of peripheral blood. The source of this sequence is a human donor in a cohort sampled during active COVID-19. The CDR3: CATWEALYGYTF. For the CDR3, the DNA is TGTGCCACCTGGGAGGCCTTGTATGGCTACACCTTC.